Following are 10 T cell receptor beta chains from one sample sequenced in a study of cytomegalovirus exposure and HLA in healthy donors. The PCR made use of 60 Vbeta and 13 Jbeta primers. Repertoires were generated with immunoSEQ multiplex PCR, while TCRdb's copy carries only in-frame clones and drops some. The table counts 150,000 to 200,000 clones; about 0.8% lies in the top ten. Sequencing was carried out using PBMCs. The receptors were sampled from a woman aged 18 to 35 in good health and CMV-seropositive.

The chain employs TRBV5-6 and TRBJ1-6; 9 bases align to TRBD1. The CDR3 has 14 amino acids. Trimming at V came to 7 bases and at J to 5 bases, leaving 4 bases not matched to a gene. Germline values: CDR1 SGHDT, CDR2 YYEEEE. In DNA form, the CDR3 reads TGTGCCAGCGACAGGGGGAAGGATAATTCACCCCTCCACTTT. It codes for CASDRGKDNSPLHF.

The genes are TRBV18 and TRBJ1-3; D gene ambiguous. CDR1 is KGHSH and CDR2 is LQKENI in the germline V gene. The CDR3 totals 17 residues. Trimming removed 0 bases at V and 1 base at J, with 13 bases between. The DNA of the CDR3 is TGTGCCAGCTCACCACCGGAGGGAATTTGGTCTGGAAACACCATATATTTT. It codes for CASSPPEGIWSGNTIYF.

The chain couples TRBV30 to TRBJ2-1; possible D gene TRBD1, 6 bases. This CDR3 contains 16 residues. Germline V gives CDR1 GTSNPN, CDR2 SVGIG (reference sequence). V was cut by 4 bases and J by 8 bases, with 24 bases left in between. This chain's CDR3 is CAWMERGNMVIDEQFF. Written as DNA, the CDR3 is TGTGCCTGGATGGAGAGGGGGAATATGGTCATCGATGAGCAGTTCTTC.

The chain couples TRBV12-5 to TRBJ2-3; D may be TRBD1 (6 bases). Germline V gene lookup returns CDR1 LGHNT and CDR2 FRNRAP. Trimming shortened V by 6 bases and J by 6 bases, and 16 bases separated the two germline ends. The CDR3 is made up of 14 amino acids. The CDR3 region is CASGTTGGGDTQYF. The CDR3 DNA is TGTGCTAGTGGCACGACAGGAGGTGGCGATACGCAGTATTTT.

The rearrangement joins TRBV10-3 to TRBJ2-3, with 7 bases fitting TRBD2. Germline assignment: CDR1 ENHRY and CDR2 SYGVKD. J gave up 2 bases and V 3 bases, and 5 bases lay outside the gene matches. The CDR3 runs 15 residues. The CDR3 sequence: CAISDSRGNTDTQYF. CDR3 bases: TGTGCCATCAGTGATTCGCGGGGGAACACAGATACGCAGTATTTT.

The rearrangement uses TRBV9 and TRBJ2-1; 9 nucleotides align to TRBD1. Losses at the gene ends were 3 bases for V and 4 bases for J; bases not matched to a gene: 2. The V gene's germline CDR1 is SGDLS and CDR2 YYNGEE. The CDR3 has 14 residues. CDR3 bases: TGTGCCAGCAGCGCCGGGACAGGGTACAATGAGCAGTTCTTC. Its protein product is CASSAGTGYNEQFF.

V is TRBV7-2 and J is TRBJ2-5, with 8 bases that match TRBD2. V lost 4 bases, J lost 5 bases, and 12 bases stayed unmatched. This CDR3 region has 16 residues. Germline values: CDR1 SGHTA, CDR2 FQGNSA. The CDR3: CASSSPFGGGLETQYF. The CDR3 DNA reads as TGTGCCAGCAGCTCACCTTTCGGGGGGGGCCTTGAGACCCAGTACTTC. Using reference TRBV7-2 and TRBJ2-5 for the parts outside the CDR3, the full variable domain is GAGVSQSPSNKVTEKGKDVELRCDPISGHTALYWYRQSLGQGLEFLIYFQGNSAPDKSGLPSDRFSAERTGGSVSTLTIQRTQQEDSAVYLCASSSPFGGGLETQYFGPGTRLLVL.

The rearrangement links TRBV5-1 to TRBJ2-1; no clear D. The germline gives CDR1 SGHRS, CDR2 YFSETQ. This CDR3 region has 14 residues. Trimming pared 0 bases from V and 8 bases from J, leaving 12 bases between. The chain's CDR3 is CASSLGGGKDEQFF. The CDR3 DNA is TGCGCCAGCAGCTTGGGAGGTGGTAAAGATGAGCAGTTCTTC.

The gene calls are TRBV10-1 and TRBJ2-5, with D hard to call. CDR3 length equals 12 residues. Between the trimmed V and J ends, which lost 4 bases and 5 bases, there was a span of 8 bases. Germline CDR1 and CDR2: WNHNN and SYGVQD (reference sequence). CDR3 sequence (DNA): TGCGCCAGCAGTGGCGACTTGGAGACCCAGTACTTC. This translates into CASSGDLETQYF.

CDR3 bases: TGTGCCTGGAGACTCGAGCGGGGGGGGTATTCCCAGTACTTC. Translation: CAWRLERGGYSQYF. This rearrangement joins TRBV30 to TRBJ2-5; 10 nucleotides agree with TRBD2. This CDR3 contains 14 residues. Germline CDR1 and CDR2: GTSNPN and SVGIG (reference sequence). With V trimmed by 3 bases and J by 9 bases, 10 bases remained unmatched.